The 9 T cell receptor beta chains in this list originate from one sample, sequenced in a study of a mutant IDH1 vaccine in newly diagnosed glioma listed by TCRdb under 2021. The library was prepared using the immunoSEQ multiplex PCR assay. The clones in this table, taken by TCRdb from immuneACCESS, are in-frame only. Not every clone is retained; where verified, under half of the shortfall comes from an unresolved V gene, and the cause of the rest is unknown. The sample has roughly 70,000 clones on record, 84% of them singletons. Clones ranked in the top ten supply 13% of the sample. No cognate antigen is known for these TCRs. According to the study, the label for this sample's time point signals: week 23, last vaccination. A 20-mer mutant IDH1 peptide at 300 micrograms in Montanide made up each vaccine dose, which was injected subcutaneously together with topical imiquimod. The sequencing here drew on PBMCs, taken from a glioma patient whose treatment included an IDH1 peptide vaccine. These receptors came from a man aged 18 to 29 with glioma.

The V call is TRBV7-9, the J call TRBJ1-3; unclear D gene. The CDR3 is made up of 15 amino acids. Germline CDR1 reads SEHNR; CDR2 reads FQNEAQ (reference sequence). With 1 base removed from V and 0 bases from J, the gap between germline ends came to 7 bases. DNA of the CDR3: TGTGCCAGCAGCTTAGATCGCCCCTCTGGAAACACCATATATTTT. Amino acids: CASSLDRPSGNTIYF.

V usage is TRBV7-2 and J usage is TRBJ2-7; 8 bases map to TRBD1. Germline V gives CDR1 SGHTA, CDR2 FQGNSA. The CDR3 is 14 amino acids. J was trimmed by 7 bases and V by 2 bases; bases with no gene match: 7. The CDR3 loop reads CASSLTGQVKEQYF. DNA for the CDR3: TGTGCCAGCAGCTTAACGGGACAGGTAAAAGAGCAGTACTTC.

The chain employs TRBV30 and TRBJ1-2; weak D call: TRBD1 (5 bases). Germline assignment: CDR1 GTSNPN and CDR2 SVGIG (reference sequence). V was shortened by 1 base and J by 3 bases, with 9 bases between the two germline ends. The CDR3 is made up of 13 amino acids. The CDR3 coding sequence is TGTGCCTGGAGTGGGACGGGGGACTATGGCTACACCTTC. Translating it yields CAWSGTGDYGYTF.

CDR3 sequence (DNA): TGTGCCAGCAGCTCACGAGGAAGTAGCGGTAATTCACCCCTCCACTTT. It codes for CASSSRGSSGNSPLHF. V gene TRBV11-2 combines with J gene TRBJ1-6; no reliable D call. In germline, CDR1 is SGHAT, CDR2 FQNNGV. Trimming took 4 bases from V and 6 from J, leaving 16 bases between them. The CDR3 length is 16 residues.

The CDR3, as DNA: TGTGCCAGCAGGGGGGGGCCCGGGGAGCTGTTTTTT. It specifies CASRGGPGELFF. The V gene is TRBV28, the J gene TRBJ2-2, with TRBD2 as a possible D gene (7 bases). The CDR3 is made up of 12 amino acids. The ends were cut back, 6 bases at V and 6 bases at J, with 8 bases in the middle. Germline V CDR1 and CDR2: MDHEN, SYDVKM.

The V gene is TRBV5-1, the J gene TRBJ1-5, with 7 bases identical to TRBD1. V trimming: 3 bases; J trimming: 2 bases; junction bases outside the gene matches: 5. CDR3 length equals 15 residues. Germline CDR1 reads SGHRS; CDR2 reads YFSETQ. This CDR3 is CASSSTGTGNQPQHF. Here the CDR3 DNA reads TGCGCCAGCAGCTCCACCGGGACAGGCAATCAGCCCCAGCATTTT.

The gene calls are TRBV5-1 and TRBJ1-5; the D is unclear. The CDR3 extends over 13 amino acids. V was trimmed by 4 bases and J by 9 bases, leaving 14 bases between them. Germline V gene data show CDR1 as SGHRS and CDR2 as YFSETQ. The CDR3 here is CASSPHGPPPQHF. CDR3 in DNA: TGCGCCAGCAGCCCCCACGGGCCCCCGCCCCAGCATTTT. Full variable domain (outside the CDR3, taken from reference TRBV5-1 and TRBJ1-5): KAGVTQTPRYLIKTRGQQVTLSCSPISGHRSVSWYQQTPGQGLQFLFEYFSETQRNKGNFPGRFSGRQFSNSRSEMNVSTLELGDSALYLCASSPHGPPPQHFGDGTRLSIL.

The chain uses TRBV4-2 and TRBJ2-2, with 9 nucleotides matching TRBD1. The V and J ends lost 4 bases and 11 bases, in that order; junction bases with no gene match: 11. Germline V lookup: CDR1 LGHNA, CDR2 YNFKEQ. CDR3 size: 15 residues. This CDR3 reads CASSPTGTGIEELFF. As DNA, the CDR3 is TGTGCCAGCAGCCCCACCGGGACAGGGATAGAAGAGCTGTTTTTT.

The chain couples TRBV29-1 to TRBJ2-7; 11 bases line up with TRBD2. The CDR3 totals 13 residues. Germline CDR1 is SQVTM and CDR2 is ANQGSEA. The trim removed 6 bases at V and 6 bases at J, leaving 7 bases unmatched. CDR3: CSVVAGGPGEQYF. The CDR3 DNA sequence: TGCAGCGTGGTAGCGGGAGGGCCTGGCGAGCAGTACTTC.